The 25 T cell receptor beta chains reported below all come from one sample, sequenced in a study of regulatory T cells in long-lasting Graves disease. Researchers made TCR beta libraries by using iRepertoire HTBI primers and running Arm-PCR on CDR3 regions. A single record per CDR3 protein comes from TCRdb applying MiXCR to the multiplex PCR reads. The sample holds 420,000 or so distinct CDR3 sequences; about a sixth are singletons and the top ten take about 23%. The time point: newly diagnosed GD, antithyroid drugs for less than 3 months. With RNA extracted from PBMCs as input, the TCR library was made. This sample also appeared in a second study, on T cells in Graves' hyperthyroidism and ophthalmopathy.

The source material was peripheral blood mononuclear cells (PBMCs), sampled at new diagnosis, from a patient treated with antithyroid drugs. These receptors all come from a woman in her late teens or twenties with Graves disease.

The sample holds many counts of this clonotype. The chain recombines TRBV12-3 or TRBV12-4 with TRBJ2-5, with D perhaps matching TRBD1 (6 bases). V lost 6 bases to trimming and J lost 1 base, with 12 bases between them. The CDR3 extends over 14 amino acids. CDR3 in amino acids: CASSNTGRQETQYF. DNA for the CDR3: TGTGCCAGCAGCAACACAGGGCGCCAAGAGACCCAGTACTTC.

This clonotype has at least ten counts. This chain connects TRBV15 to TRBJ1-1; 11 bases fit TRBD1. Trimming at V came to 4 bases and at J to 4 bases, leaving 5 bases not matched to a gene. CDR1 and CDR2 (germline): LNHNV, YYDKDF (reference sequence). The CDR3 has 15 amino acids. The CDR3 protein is CATSKVGTGGTEAFF. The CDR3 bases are TGTGCCACCAGCAAAGTTGGGACAGGGGGCACTGAAGCTTTCTTT.

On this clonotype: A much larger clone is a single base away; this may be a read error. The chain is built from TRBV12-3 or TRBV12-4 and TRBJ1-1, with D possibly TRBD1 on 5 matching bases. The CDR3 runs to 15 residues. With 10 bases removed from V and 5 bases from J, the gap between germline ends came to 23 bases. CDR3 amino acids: CAIREGIGRATEAFF. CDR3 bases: TGTGCCATACGGGAGGGGATCGGGAGGGCGACTGAAGCTTTCTTT.

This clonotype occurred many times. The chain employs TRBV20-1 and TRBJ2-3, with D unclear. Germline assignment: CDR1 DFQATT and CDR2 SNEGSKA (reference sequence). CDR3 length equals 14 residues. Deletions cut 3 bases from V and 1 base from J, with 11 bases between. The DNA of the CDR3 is TGCAGTGCTAGGACCCCATACGGCACAGATACGCAGTATTTT. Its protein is CSARTPYGTDTQYF.

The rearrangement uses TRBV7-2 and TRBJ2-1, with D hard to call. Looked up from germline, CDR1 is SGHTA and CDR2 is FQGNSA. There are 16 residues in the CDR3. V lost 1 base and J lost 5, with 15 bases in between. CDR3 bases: TGTGCCAGCAGCTTAGGATGGTCGCGGAGAGACAATGAGCAGTTCTTC. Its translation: CASSLGWSRRDNEQFF.

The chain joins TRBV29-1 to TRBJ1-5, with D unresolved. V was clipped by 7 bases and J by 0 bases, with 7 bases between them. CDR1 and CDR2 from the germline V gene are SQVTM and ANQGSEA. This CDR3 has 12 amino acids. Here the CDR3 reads CSAKDSNQPQHF. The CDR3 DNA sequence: TGCAGCGCCAAGGATAGCAATCAGCCCCAGCATTTT.

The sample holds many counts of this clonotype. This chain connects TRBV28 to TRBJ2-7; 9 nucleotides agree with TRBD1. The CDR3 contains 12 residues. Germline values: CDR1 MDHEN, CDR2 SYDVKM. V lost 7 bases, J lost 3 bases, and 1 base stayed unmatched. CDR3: CASKDRGYEQYF. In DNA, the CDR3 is TGTGCCAGCAAGGACAGGGGCTACGAGCAGTACTTC.

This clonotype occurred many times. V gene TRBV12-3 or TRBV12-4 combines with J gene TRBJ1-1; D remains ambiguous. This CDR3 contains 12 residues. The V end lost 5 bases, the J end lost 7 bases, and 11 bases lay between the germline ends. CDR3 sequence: CASSPGTNEAFF. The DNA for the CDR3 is TGTGCCAGCAGTCCCGGTACAAATGAAGCTTTCTTT.

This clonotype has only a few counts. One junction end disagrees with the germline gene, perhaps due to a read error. CDR3 bases: TGTGCCAGCAGTGACACTAGCGGGAGCACAGATATGCAGTATTTT. Protein: CASSDTSGSTDMQYF. The chain links TRBV6-4 to TRBJ2-3; 11 nucleotides line up with TRBD2. The CDR3 is 15 residues long. Germline CDR1 is MRHNA and CDR2 is SNTAGT.

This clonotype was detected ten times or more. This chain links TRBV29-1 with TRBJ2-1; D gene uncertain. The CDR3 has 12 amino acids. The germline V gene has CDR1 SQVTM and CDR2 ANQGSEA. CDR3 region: CSCERGTIEQFF. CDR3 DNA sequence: TGCAGTTGTGAGCGAGGTACAATCGAGCAGTTCTTC.

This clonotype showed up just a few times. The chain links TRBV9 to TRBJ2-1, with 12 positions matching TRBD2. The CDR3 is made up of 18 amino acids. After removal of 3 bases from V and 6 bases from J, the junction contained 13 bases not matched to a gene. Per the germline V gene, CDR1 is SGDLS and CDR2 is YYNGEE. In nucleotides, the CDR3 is TGTGCCAGCAGCGCGACTAGCGGGAGATGGTTGTCGGGCAATGAGCAGTTCTTC. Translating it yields CASSATSGRWLSGNEQFF.

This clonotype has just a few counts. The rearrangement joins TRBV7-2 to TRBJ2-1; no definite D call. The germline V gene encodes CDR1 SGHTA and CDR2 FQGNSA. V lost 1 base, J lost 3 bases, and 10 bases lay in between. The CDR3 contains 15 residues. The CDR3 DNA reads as TGTGCCAGCAGCTTAGTTTCTAGAAGCTACAATGAGCAGTTCTTC. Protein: CASSLVSRSYNEQFF.

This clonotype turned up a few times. In nucleotides, the CDR3 is TGTGCCAGCAGAGGACAGGTTGAAGCTTTCTTT. Residues: CASRGQVEAFF. The chain employs TRBV6-1 and TRBJ1-1; 7 bases agree with TRBD1. The CDR3 covers 11 residues. The V and J ends lost 6 bases and 7 bases, in that order; junction bases with no gene match: 2. Looked up from germline, CDR1 is MNHNS and CDR2 is SASEGT.

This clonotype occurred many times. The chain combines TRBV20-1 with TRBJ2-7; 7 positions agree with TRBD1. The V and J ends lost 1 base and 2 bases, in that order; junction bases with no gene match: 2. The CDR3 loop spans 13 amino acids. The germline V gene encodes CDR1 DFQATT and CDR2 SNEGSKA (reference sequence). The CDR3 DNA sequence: TGCAGTGCTAGAGTACAGGGGACCTACGAGCAGTACTTC. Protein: CSARVQGTYEQYF.

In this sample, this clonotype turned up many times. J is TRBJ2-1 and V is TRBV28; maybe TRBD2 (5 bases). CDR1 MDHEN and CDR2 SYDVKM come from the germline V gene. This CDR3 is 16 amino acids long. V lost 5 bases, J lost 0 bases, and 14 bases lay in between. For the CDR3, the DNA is TGTGCCAGCAGTCGGGCGGGCGCGAGCTCCTACAATGAGCAGTTCTTC. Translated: CASSRAGASSYNEQFF.

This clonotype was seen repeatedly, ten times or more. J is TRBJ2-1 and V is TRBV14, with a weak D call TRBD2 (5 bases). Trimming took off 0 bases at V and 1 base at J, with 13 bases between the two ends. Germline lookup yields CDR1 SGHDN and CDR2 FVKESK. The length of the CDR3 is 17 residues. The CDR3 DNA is TGTGCCAGCAGCCAAGATAGGTGGGAGTTTTCCTACAATGAGCAGTTCTTC. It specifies CASSQDRWEFSYNEQFF. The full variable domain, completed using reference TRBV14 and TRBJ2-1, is EAGVTQFPSHSVIEKGQTVTLRCDPISGHDNLYWYRRVMGKEIKFLLHFVKESKQDESGMPNNRFLAERTGGTYSTLKVQPAELEDSGVYFCASSQDRWEFSYNEQFFGPGTRLTVL.

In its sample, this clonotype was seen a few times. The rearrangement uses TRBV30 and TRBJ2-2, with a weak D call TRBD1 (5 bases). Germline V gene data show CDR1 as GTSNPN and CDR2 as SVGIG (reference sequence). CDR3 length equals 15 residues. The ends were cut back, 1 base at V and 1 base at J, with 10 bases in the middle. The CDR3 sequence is CAWSGLTGNTGELFF. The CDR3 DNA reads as TGTGCCTGGAGTGGTCTAACAGGGAACACCGGGGAGCTGTTTTTT.

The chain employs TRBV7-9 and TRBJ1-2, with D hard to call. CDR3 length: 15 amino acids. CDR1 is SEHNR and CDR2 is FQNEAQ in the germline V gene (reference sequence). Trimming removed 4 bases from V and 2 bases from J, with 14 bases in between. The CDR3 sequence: CASSSPRELNYGYTF. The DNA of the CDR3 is TGTGCCAGCAGCTCACCAAGAGAGTTAAACTATGGCTACACCTTC.

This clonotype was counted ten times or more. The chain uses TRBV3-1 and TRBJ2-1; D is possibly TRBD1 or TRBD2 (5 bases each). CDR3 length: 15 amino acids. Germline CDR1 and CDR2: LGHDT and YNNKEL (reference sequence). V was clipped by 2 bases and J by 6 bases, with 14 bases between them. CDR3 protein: CASSQMGERSNEQFF. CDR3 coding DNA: TGTGCCAGCAGCCAAATGGGGGAGAGGAGCAATGAGCAGTTCTTC.

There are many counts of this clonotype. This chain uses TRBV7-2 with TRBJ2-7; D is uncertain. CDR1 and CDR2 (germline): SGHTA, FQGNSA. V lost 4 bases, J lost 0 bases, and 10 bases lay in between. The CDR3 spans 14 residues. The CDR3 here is CASSSPSSSYEQYF. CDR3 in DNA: TGTGCCAGCAGCTCGCCTTCGAGCTCCTACGAGCAGTACTTC.

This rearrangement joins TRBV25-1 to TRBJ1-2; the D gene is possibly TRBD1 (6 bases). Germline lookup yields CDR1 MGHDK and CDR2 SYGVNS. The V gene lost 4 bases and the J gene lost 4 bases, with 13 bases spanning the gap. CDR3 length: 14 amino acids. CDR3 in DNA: TGTGCCAGCAGTGGCCTTGGGGGCGGCTATGGCTACACCTTC. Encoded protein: CASSGLGGGYGYTF.

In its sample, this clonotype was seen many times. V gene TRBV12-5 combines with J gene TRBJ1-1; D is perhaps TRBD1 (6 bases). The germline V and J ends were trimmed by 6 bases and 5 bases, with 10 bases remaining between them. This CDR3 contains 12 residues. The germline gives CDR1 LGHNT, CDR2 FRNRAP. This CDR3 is CASGTGRTEAFF. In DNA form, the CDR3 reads TGTGCTAGTGGAACAGGGAGGACTGAAGCTTTCTTT.

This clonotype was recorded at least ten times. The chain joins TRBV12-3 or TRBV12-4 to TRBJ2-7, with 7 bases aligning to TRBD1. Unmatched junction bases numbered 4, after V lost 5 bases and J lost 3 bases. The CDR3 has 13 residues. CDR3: CASSSDRDYEQYF. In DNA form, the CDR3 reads TGTGCCAGCAGTAGTGACAGGGACTACGAGCAGTACTTC.

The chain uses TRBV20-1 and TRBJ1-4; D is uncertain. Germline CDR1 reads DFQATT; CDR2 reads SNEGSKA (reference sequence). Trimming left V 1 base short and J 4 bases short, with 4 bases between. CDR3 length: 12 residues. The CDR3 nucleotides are TGCAGTGCTAGAGTCGTTAATGAAAAACTGTTTTTT. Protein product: CSARVVNEKLFF.

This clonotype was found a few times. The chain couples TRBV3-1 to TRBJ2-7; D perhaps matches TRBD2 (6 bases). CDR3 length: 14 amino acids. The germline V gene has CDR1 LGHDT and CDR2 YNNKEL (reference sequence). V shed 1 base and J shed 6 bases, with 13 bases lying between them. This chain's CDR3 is CASSQAEGIGEQYF. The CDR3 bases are TGTGCCAGCAGCCAAGCGGAGGGGATCGGCGAGCAGTACTTC.